This entry concerns a single TCR beta chain. Trimming removed 4 bases at V and 1 base at J, with 16 bases between. This CDR3 contains 16 residues. Germline V lookup: CDR1 SGDLS, CDR2 YYNGEE. The record originates from a study of blood T cell repertoires in COVID-19. Turning to the study itself: In each case, the material was cDNA or gDNA derived from T cells, B-cell-depleted T cells, or PBMCs.

In the original analysis: From reference gene primer amplification, estimates of nucleated cell counts were derived. Profiling relied on immunoSEQ multiplex PCR, and the TCRdb table lists in-frame clones only, not all of them. From that table come the V and J calls and clone size; the DNA was used to work out D and trimming. The repertoire holds 120,000 or so clones, with over 65% as singletons. The source is a man aged 60 to 69 with acute or convalescent COVID-19. The chain recombines TRBV9 with TRBJ2-3; possible D gene TRBD1, 6 bases. Sequenced input: peripheral blood. The CDR3 nucleotides read TGTGCCAGCAGCCCTCTAGGACAGACCCGCACAGATACGCAGTATTTT. Residues: CASSPLGQTRTDTQYF.